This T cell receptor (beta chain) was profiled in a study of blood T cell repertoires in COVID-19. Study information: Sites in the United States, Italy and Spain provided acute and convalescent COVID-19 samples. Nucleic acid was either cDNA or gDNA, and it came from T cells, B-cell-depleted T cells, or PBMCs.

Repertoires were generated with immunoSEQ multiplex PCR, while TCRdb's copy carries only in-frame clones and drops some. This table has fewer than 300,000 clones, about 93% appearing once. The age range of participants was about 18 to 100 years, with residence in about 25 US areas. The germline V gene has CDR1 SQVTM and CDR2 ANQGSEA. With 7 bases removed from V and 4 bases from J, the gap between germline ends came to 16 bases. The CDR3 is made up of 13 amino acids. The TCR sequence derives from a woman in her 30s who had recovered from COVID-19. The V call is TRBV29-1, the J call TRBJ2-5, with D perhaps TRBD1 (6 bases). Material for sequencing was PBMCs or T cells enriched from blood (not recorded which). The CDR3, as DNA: TGCAGCGCTCAGGGGATCGTGGGAGAGACCCAGTACTTC. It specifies CSAQGIVGETQYF.